These 21 T cell receptor beta chains were sequenced from one sample in a study of CD8 T cells in Susac syndrome. RNA totalling about 0.45 to 1 ug underwent reverse transcription with random hexamers. Using its own MiXCR run on the immunoSEQ multiplex PCR reads, TCRdb lists one record per CDR3 protein. The sample consists of around 80,000 distinct CDR3 sequences, around 96% of them appearing once. Sequencing input: CD8+ T cells from PBMCs. Source of these receptors: a human donor with Susac syndrome.

This chain joins TRBV11-1 and TRBJ2-6; D may be TRBD1 (6 bases). CDR1 and CDR2 from the germline V gene are SGHAT and FQDESV (reference sequence). The germline V and J ends were trimmed by 1 base and 0 bases, with 19 bases remaining between them. This CDR3 spans 20 amino acids. CDR3 nucleotide sequence: TGTGCCAGCAGCTTAGTTGTTGGCAGGGGAGCCTTCTCTGGGGCCAACGTCCTGACTTTC. Its translation is CASSLVVGRGAFSGANVLTF.

The rearrangement links TRBV20-1 to TRBJ2-5; no clear D. The CDR3 sequence is 12 residues long. Per germline, CDR1 DFQATT and CDR2 SNEGSKA (reference sequence). The CDR3 is CSPAGPQETQYF. The DNA for the CDR3 is TGCAGCCCCGCCGGGCCGCAAGAGACCCAGTACTTC.

The rearrangement links TRBV20-1 to TRBJ2-1, with D hard to call. Trimming took 5 bases from V and 11 from J, leaving 4 bases between them. CDR1 and CDR2 (germline): DFQATT, SNEGSKA (reference sequence). The CDR3 loop spans 8 amino acids. The DNA for the CDR3 is TGCAGTGCTGGAAAGCAGTTCTTC. Amino acids: CSAGKQFF.

This chain links TRBV27 with TRBJ1-1; D not certain. This CDR3 is built from 13 residues. From germline, CDR1 is MNHEY and CDR2 SMNVEV (reference sequence). V lost 5 bases, J lost 3 bases, and 10 bases lay in between. In DNA, the CDR3 is TGTGCCAGCAGTCTAGGACGGGACACTGAAGCTTTCTTT. Translation gives CASSLGRDTEAFF.

This rearrangement joins TRBV2 to TRBJ2-5; 7 nucleotides agree with TRBD1. CDR3 length: 14 amino acids. Germline CDR1 SNHLY, CDR2 FYNNEI. V lost 6 bases to trimming and J lost 5 bases; unmatched junction nucleotides: 9. CDR3 nucleotides: TGTGCCAGCAGGACAGGGAAGACGGGTGAGACCCAGTACTTC. Its protein is CASRTGKTGETQYF.

The rearrangement links TRBV20-1 to TRBJ2-7; D remains ambiguous. The CDR3 consists of 13 residues. Between the trimmed V and J ends, which lost 0 bases and 1 base, there was a span of 7 bases. CDR1 DFQATT and CDR2 SNEGSKA come from the germline V gene (reference sequence). The CDR3 DNA follows: TGCAGTGCTAGAGATCCCCCATCCTACGAGCAGTACTTC. As protein: CSARDPPSYEQYF.

This chain connects TRBV3-1 to TRBJ1-6, with D perhaps TRBD1 (6 bases). In germline, CDR1 is LGHDT, CDR2 YNNKEL (reference sequence). The V and J ends lost 4 bases and 8 bases respectively, with 12 bases between them. The CDR3 runs to 14 residues. The CDR3 loop reads CASSPGGLDSPLHF. For the CDR3, the DNA is TGTGCCAGCAGCCCCGGGGGCCTAGATTCACCCCTCCACTTT.

In its sample, this clonotype was seen once. This sequence joins TRBV29-1 and TRBJ2-3, with 11 bases aligning to TRBD2. Germline V gives CDR1 SQVTM, CDR2 ANQGSEA. This CDR3 is 16 amino acids long. V shed 2 bases and J 4 bases; nucleotides not matched to a gene: 8. The DNA for the CDR3 is TGCAGCGTTGAACCGAGACTAGCGGGGCAGCCAGATACGCAGTATTTT. Its protein product is CSVEPRLAGQPDTQYF.

The chain joins TRBV27 to TRBJ2-4, with 7 bases fitting TRBD1. CDR3 size: 13 residues. CDR1 and CDR2 from the germline V gene are MNHEY and SMNVEV (reference sequence). V lost 4 bases to trimming and J lost 9 bases; unmatched junction nucleotides: 6. The CDR3 loop is CASSSQGIVIQYF. CDR3 in DNA: TGTGCCAGCAGTTCACAGGGGATAGTCATTCAGTACTTC.

This chain links TRBV2 with TRBJ2-5; D gene uncertain. Germline CDR1 and CDR2: SNHLY and FYNNEI. Trimming stripped 0 bases from V and 0 bases from J, with 8 bases between. The CDR3 length is 15 residues. The CDR3 sequence is CASSEAPRHQETQYF. The DNA of the CDR3 is TGTGCCAGCAGTGAAGCCCCCAGGCACCAAGAGACCCAGTACTTC. The complete variable domain, with remaining parts taken from reference TRBV2 and TRBJ2-5, reads EPEVTQTPSHQVTQMGQEVILRCVPISNHLYFYWYRQILGQKVEFLVSFYNNEISEKSEIFDDQFSVERPDGSNFTLKIRSTKLEDSAMYFCASSEAPRHQETQYFGPGTRLLVL.

V usage is TRBV6-5 and J usage is TRBJ1-1, with D unclear. Germline CDR1 and CDR2: MNHEY and SVGAGI. V lost 5 bases, J lost 4 bases, and 8 bases lay in between. The CDR3 runs 12 residues. The CDR3 reads CASSAGPTEAFF. Written as DNA, the CDR3 is TGTGCCAGCAGTGCCGGGCCCACTGAAGCTTTCTTT.

The rearrangement links TRBV28 to TRBJ1-1; 12 bases are a match to TRBD1. Germline values: CDR1 MDHEN, CDR2 SYDVKM. Trimming took 3 bases from V and 6 from J; bases not matched to a gene: 2. The CDR3 is 14 amino acids. The CDR3 region has the DNA TGTGCCAGCAGTTTGGGACAGGGGGCCGCTGAAGCTTTCTTT. This gives the protein CASSLGQGAAEAFF.

The chain joins TRBV7-9 to TRBJ2-1; 7 bases are shared with TRBD2. Germline V gene data show CDR1 as SEHNR and CDR2 as FQNEAQ (reference sequence). There are 18 residues in the CDR3. Trimming took 3 bases from V and 1 from J; bases not matched to a gene: 12. CDR3 sequence reads: CASSFTRGVASSYNEQFF. In DNA form, the CDR3 reads TGTGCCAGCAGCTTCACCCGGGGGGTAGCGAGTTCCTACAATGAGCAGTTCTTC.

This chain uses TRBV20-1 with TRBJ1-5; D possibly corresponds to TRBD1 (5 bases). Deletions cut 1 base from V and 7 bases from J, with 17 bases between. The CDR3 totals 15 residues. CDR1 and CDR2 from the germline V gene are DFQATT and SNEGSKA (reference sequence). CDR3 DNA sequence: TGCAGTGCTAGAGTGGGCCGGGGGGTTGGGCAGCCCCAGCATTTT. Amino acid sequence: CSARVGRGVGQPQHF.

CDR3 DNA: TGCAGCGTTGAAGGAACCAGGGGAGTAGATGATACGCAGTATTTT. Translating it yields CSVEGTRGVDDTQYF. The rearrangement links TRBV29-1 to TRBJ2-3; weak D call: TRBD1 (6 bases). The CDR3 consists of 15 residues. The V and J ends lost 1 base and 6 bases respectively, with 17 bases between them. In germline, CDR1 is SQVTM, CDR2 ANQGSEA.

This chain connects TRBV6-6 to TRBJ2-3; D not certain. CDR1 is MNHNY, CDR2 SVGAGI, per germline (reference sequence). The V end lost 3 bases, the J end lost 1 base, and 5 bases lay between the germline ends. This CDR3 is built from 13 residues. The CDR3 spells CASSYRGTDTQYF. The CDR3 DNA reads as TGTGCCAGCAGTTATAGGGGCACAGATACGCAGTATTTT.

CDR3 bases: TGTGCCAGCAGCCTACGCAGCGCCGGGACAGGGGAAGGAGAGACCCAGTACTTC. It encodes CASSLRSAGTGEGETQYF. The rearrangement uses TRBV7-9 and TRBJ2-5; 10 bases are shared with TRBD1. This CDR3 has 18 amino acids. After removal of 5 bases from V and 4 bases from J, the junction contained 16 bases not matched to a gene. Germline-derived CDR1 and CDR2 are SEHNR and FQNEAQ (reference sequence). The full variable domain, its missing parts supplied by reference TRBV7-9 and TRBJ2-5, is DTGVSQNPRHKITKRGQNVTFRCDPISEHNRLYWYRQTLGQGPEFLTYFQNEAQLEKSRLLSDRFSAERPKGSFSTLEIQRTEQGDSAMYLCASSLRSAGTGEGETQYFGPGTRLLVL.

V usage is TRBV28 and J usage is TRBJ1-2; possible D gene TRBD1, 6 bases. The V end was cut by 6 bases, the J end by 3 bases, with 8 bases between. The CDR3 spans 12 residues. CDR1 and CDR2 (germline): MDHEN, SYDVKM. Here the CDR3 reads CASRTGYYGYTF. The DNA of the CDR3 is TGTGCCAGCAGAACAGGGTACTATGGCTACACCTTC.

This chain joins TRBV2 and TRBJ1-5, with TRBD1 as a possible D gene (5 bases). Looked up from germline, CDR1 is SNHLY and CDR2 is FYNNEI. The V and J ends lost 6 bases and 2 bases respectively, with 11 bases between them. The CDR3 is made up of 14 amino acids. The CDR3 loop is CASRGMGGNQPQHF. DNA of the CDR3: TGTGCCAGCAGGGGGATGGGGGGCAATCAGCCCCAGCATTTT.

The chain recombines TRBV12-3 or TRBV12-4 with TRBJ2-4; D assignment may be TRBD1 or TRBD2 (7 bases each). Between the trimmed V and J ends, which lost 5 bases and 0 bases, there was a span of 17 bases. The CDR3 runs to 17 residues. CDR3 sequence: CASSNGEGALAKNIQYF. The CDR3 coding sequence is TGTGCCAGCAGTAATGGGGAGGGGGCGTTAGCCAAAAACATTCAGTACTTC.

V gene TRBV18 combines with J gene TRBJ2-1; D may be TRBD1 (5 bases). Per germline, CDR1 KGHSH and CDR2 LQKENI. Deletions cut 5 bases from V and 6 bases from J, with 14 bases between. The CDR3 loop spans 14 amino acids. CDR3 coding DNA: TGTGCCAGCTCAAACAGGCGACCTATCAATGAGCAGTTCTTC. This sequence encodes CASSNRRPINEQFF.